The source of this TCR beta chain is a study of beta chain features in type 1 diabetes. Study-wide findings and caveats: Significant though moderate, a shortening of TCRB CDR3s appeared in all four CD4+ subsets of Type 1 diabetes patients. Relative to healthy donors, patients appeared to have naive, central memory and Treg TCRB repertoires that were more similar. Shorter templates might be favored by PCR, and equally so in patients and in controls.

V lost 1 base, J lost 9 bases, and 16 bases lay in between. Per germline, CDR1 SEHNR and CDR2 FQNEAQ (reference sequence). CDR3 length: 16 amino acids. In the case of this clone: Its cognate antigen is unknown.

The sequenced template was cDNA made from the entire isolated RNA. Roughly 3.6 million reads were obtained on average from naive, central memory and regulatory T cell samples. Using immunoSEQ multiplex PCR, the repertoire was profiled, and TCRdb retains in-frame clones only, with some absent. The sample records 600,000 or so clones, around 12% being singletons. The chain employs TRBV7-9 and TRBJ1-6; the D gene is possibly TRBD1 (5 bases). The sequence came from a man aged 25-45 years with type 1 diabetes. Sequencing was carried out using naive CD4+ T cells from blood. The CDR3 region has the DNA TGTGCCAGCAGCTTAGTGAGCGTACAGGCTAGTTCACCCCTCCACTTT. Its protein product is CASSLVSVQASSPLHF.